This T cell receptor beta chain was obtained from a study of vaccination and CD4 T cells after COVID-19. The treatment here: roughly 11-day PBMC culture with coronavirus spike peptide pools or control peptides (ViraFEST assay). This clonotype has more than one count but fewer than ten. Its antigen is not identified. Oncomine TCR Beta short-read sequencing was applied to DNA from cultured CD4+ T cells. TCRdb redid the calling of the PCR reads with MiXCR, one entry per CDR3 protein. This table has more than 12,000 distinct CDR3 sequences, around 70% appearing once. V lost 6 bases and J 5 bases, leaving 17 bases between the germline ends. Germline loops: CDR1 ENHRY, CDR2 SYGVKD. The CDR3 totals 14 residues.

The sequence was collected from a human donor who had recovered from COVID-19. V usage is TRBV10-3 and J usage is TRBJ2-7; TRBD1 might be the D (6 bases). The sample comprised CD4+ T cells from blood, cultured in vitro. The CDR3 bases are TGTGCCATCAGGATGACAGGTCAGACAGACGAGCAGTACTTC. It specifies CAIRMTGQTDEQYF.